The 15 T cell receptor beta chains below come from one sample, sequenced in a study of PD-1 blockade in classical Hodgkin lymphoma (TCRdb year 2020). The library was produced with the immunoSEQ multiplex PCR assay. In its TCRdb copy, this immuneACCESS table keeps in-frame sequences only and misses some clones. Where compared with another copy, unresolved V genes explain less than half of these, and the others have no known cause. Present in this sample are around 24,000 clones, over 60% of which were seen just once. Around 11% of the sample is taken by the ten largest. The time point label on this specimen signifies: cycle 2 day 1 (C2D1) of nivolumab. Every trial patient had relapsed following autologous stem cell transplantation, and prior brentuximab vedotin exposure was what differed among cohorts A, B and C. The sample was peripheral blood mononuclear cells (PBMCs), taken before the second cycle of nivolumab. Receptor source: a human donor with classical Hodgkin lymphoma.

This clone was seen more than once but under ten times. This chain uses TRBV4-1 with TRBJ2-7; D uncertain. The CDR3 loop spans 15 amino acids. V lost 0 bases, J lost 2 bases, and 11 bases lay in between. CDR1 is MGHRA, CDR2 YSYEKL, per germline. Here the CDR3 DNA reads TGCGCCAGCAGCCAAGAATACCCCCCCGCCTACGAGCAGTACTTC. It is translated as CASSQEYPPAYEQYF.

The chain combines TRBV28 with TRBJ1-5; TRBD1 might be the D (5 bases). Germline V gene data show CDR1 as MDHEN and CDR2 as SYDVKM. The V end was cut by 7 bases, the J end by 2 bases, with 18 bases between. The CDR3 totals 16 residues. CDR3 amino acids: CASNLGGVGGNQPQHF. The CDR3 DNA follows: TGTGCCAGCAATCTGGGGGGGGTTGGAGGCAATCAGCCCCAGCATTTT.

The chain is built from TRBV10-1 and TRBJ1-1, with no clear D. This CDR3 comprises 13 residues. Trimming removed 6 bases from V and 0 bases from J, with 8 bases in between. CDR1 is WNHNN, CDR2 SYGVQD, per germline (reference sequence). CDR3 loop: CASRRTVNTEAFF. The CDR3 nucleotides are TGCGCCAGCAGACGGACTGTGAACACTGAAGCTTTCTTT.

This rearrangement joins TRBV19 to TRBJ2-7; 13 positions match TRBD2. With 5 bases clipped from V and 6 bases from J, the junction kept 13 bases outside the gene matches. The CDR3 runs to 17 residues. Germline values: CDR1 LNHDA, CDR2 SQIVND (reference sequence). DNA of the CDR3: TGTGCCAGTAGTCTCTACCACGGACTAGCGGGAGACGGCGAGCAGTACTTC. Translated: CASSLYHGLAGDGEQYF.

The chain couples TRBV6-5 to TRBJ2-3; 9 positions agree with TRBD1. This CDR3 spans 14 amino acids. V shed 7 bases and J 5 bases; nucleotides not matched to a gene: 7. Germline values: CDR1 MNHEY, CDR2 SVGAGI. CDR3: CASTRTGAEDTQYF. As DNA, the CDR3 is TGTGCCAGCACCAGGACAGGGGCCGAAGATACGCAGTATTTT.

Comment on this clone: The identical CDR3 is also encoded by other nucleotide sequences in the sample. This sequence joins TRBV28 and TRBJ1-2; a weak D match, TRBD1 (5 bases). Germline CDR1 MDHEN, CDR2 SYDVKM. CDR3 length: 12 amino acids. The V and J ends lost 2 bases and 4 bases respectively, with 5 bases between them. Here the CDR3 DNA reads TGTGCCAGCAGTTTAGGGACCTATGGCTACACCTTC. This encodes CASSLGTYGYTF.

Of note for this clone: Other DNA sequences in the same sample also yield this CDR3. V and J are TRBV19 and TRBJ2-2; TRBD2 is a possible D gene (6 bases). In germline, CDR1 is LNHDA, CDR2 SQIVND (reference sequence). This CDR3 is 14 amino acids long. Trimming stripped 3 bases from V and 4 bases from J, with 9 bases between. CDR3 region: CASSIEAGTGELFF. The CDR3 nucleotides are TGTGCCAGTAGTATCGAAGCGGGCACCGGGGAGCTGTTTTTT.

This clone was seen only a few times. This CDR3 is CASSPDQNTEAFF. The DNA of the CDR3 is TGTGCCAGCTCACCCGACCAGAACACTGAAGCTTTCTTT. V is TRBV18 and J is TRBJ1-1; D gene ambiguous. Trimming left V 3 bases short and J 1 base short, with 6 bases between. Germline values: CDR1 KGHSH, CDR2 LQKENI. The CDR3 totals 13 residues.

The V and J genes are TRBV30 and TRBJ1-1; a weak D match, TRBD1 (5 bases). The germline CDR1 and CDR2 sequences are GTSNPN and SVGIG (reference sequence). The CDR3 has 13 residues. Trimming removed 2 bases at V and 3 bases at J, with 10 bases between. CDR3 sequence (DNA): TGTGCCTGGAGTACACAGGCGCACACTGAAGCTTTCTTT. This codes for CAWSTQAHTEAFF.

V gene TRBV18 combines with J gene TRBJ2-3, with 11 positions matching TRBD2. V gave up 5 bases and J gave up 1 base; unmatched junction bases: 5. CDR3 size: 16 residues. Germline V gene lookup returns CDR1 KGHSH and CDR2 LQKENI. The CDR3 DNA reads TGTGCCAGCTCAGGGACTAGCGGAGGGGGCACAGATACGCAGTATTTT. This gives the protein CASSGTSGGGTDTQYF. Drawing the rest from reference TRBV18 and TRBJ2-3, the complete variable domain is NAGVMQNPRHLVRRRGQEARLRCSPMKGHSHVYWYRQLPEEGLKFMVYLQKENIIDESGMPKERFSAEFPKEGPSILRIQQVVRGDSAAYFCASSGTSGGGTDTQYFGPGTRLTVL.

In its sample, this clone was seen a few times. This chain uses TRBV18 with TRBJ2-5, with a weak D call TRBD1 (6 bases). CDR3 size: 13 residues. V dropped 2 bases and J dropped 2 bases, with 6 bases sitting between them. Germline CDR1 reads KGHSH; CDR2 reads LQKENI. The CDR3 reads CASSPGQQETQYF. The DNA of the CDR3 is TGTGCCAGCTCACCAGGACAGCAAGAGACCCAGTACTTC.

The chain combines TRBV18 with TRBJ1-5; a weak D match, TRBD1 (6 bases). Germline V gene data show CDR1 as KGHSH and CDR2 as LQKENI. CDR3 length: 16 amino acids. The V end was cut by 0 bases, the J end by 6 bases, with 15 bases between. The chain's CDR3 is CASSPPGTGQGQPQHF. As DNA, the CDR3 is TGTGCCAGCTCACCACCGGGTACAGGGCAGGGTCAGCCCCAGCATTTT. Looking up the rest from reference TRBV18 and TRBJ1-5 gives the full variable domain: NAGVMQNPRHLVRRRGQEARLRCSPMKGHSHVYWYRQLPEEGLKFMVYLQKENIIDESGMPKERFSAEFPKEGPSILRIQQVVRGDSAAYFCASSPPGTGQGQPQHFGDGTRLSIL.

The chain links TRBV6-1 to TRBJ2-7; a weak D match, TRBD1 (5 bases). The V and J ends lost 5 bases and 3 bases respectively, with 14 bases between them. This CDR3 has 14 amino acids. Germline V CDR1 and CDR2: MNHNS, SASEGT. CDR3 DNA sequence: TGTGCCAGCAGTAGGGGTCCCGGCCTCTACGAGCAGTACTTC. Translated, it gives CASSRGPGLYEQYF.

The chain couples TRBV4-2 to TRBJ2-3; no definite D call. The CDR3 length is 15 residues. V shed 0 bases and J shed 6 bases, with 13 bases lying between them. The germline V gene encodes CDR1 LGHNA and CDR2 YNFKEQ. Here the CDR3 reads CASSQDYQQADTQYF. CDR3 nucleotide sequence: TGTGCCAGCAGCCAAGATTACCAGCAGGCGGATACGCAGTATTTT.

The chain links TRBV7-7 to TRBJ2-2; no clear D. Trimming removed 5 bases from V and 6 bases from J, with 13 bases in between. Germline V gene lookup returns CDR1 SSHAT and CDR2 FNYEAQ (reference sequence). The CDR3 totals 14 residues. This chain's CDR3 is CASSGPLVSGELFF. The DNA of the CDR3 is TGTGCCAGCAGCGGACCCCTAGTATCCGGGGAGCTGTTTTTT.